The clone carrying this TCR beta chain was observed a few times. V trimming: 4 bases; J trimming: 7 bases; junction bases outside the gene matches: 8. The V gene's germline CDR1 is SGHAT and CDR2 FQNNGV. The length of the CDR3 is 15 residues. UMIs and sample barcodes were carried by the TCR alpha and TCR beta cDNA libraries that 5'RACE produced using constant-segment primers. TCRdb recomputed calls from the 5' RACE reads with MiXCR, one row per CDR3 protein. Of around 440,000 distinct CDR3 sequences listed, 15% to 20% were seen once; the top ten hold 9% to 15%. The sample comes from a study of T-cell memory formation after mild COVID-19. Across the whole study: Clusters were largely donor specific.

This rearrangement joins TRBV11-2 to TRBJ1-4, with 8 nucleotides matching TRBD1. This sequence originates from an adult woman who had mild COVID-19 (a few samples of this study predate the infection). Cell type and time point are not known. Input material: PBMCs or a T cell subset sorted from them (not recorded which). In DNA form, the CDR3 reads TGTGCCAGCAGCTCTATTGACAGGGGCCGTGAAAAACTGTTTTTT. It translates to CASSSIDRGREKLFF.